This T cell receptor beta chain stems from a study of cytomegalovirus exposure and HLA in healthy donors. Findings and caveats of the study: According to a later analysis, most TCR beta chains associated with CMV appeared HLA-restricted.

Primers: 60 Vbeta forward and 13 Jbeta reverse. Some clones are missing from TCRdb's copy, which holds only in-frame ones; the method was immunoSEQ multiplex PCR. The sample has about 88,000 clones; 55% to 75% are singletons. About this clone: Its antigen is unknown. Because the CDR3's place on the DNA is in doubt, the DNA is left out and the CDR3 is given as listed by TCRdb.

The CDR3 spans 12 amino acids, including both terminal residues. The sequenced sample consisted of PBMCs. The V gene is TRBV12-2, the J gene TRBJ2-7; the table names TRBD2, a call not compared with the DNA. TRBV12-2 is noted as a pseudogene. The receptor's source is a woman between 18 and 29 years old in good health and CMV-seropositive. This chain's CDR3 is CVGRGISYEQYF.